This note documents a single T cell receptor beta chain sequence. This receptor's antigen is unknown. Per-nucleotide qualities are absent, and no much larger clonotype sits a single base away. The data belong to a study of T cell repertoires in cytomegalovirus infection (dated by TCRdb to between 2018 and 2020). A note on the overall study: The peptide stimulations were aimed at well-studied HLA-B-restricted epitopes as well as recently identified HLA-C-restricted CMV epitopes, whose presentation resists viral immunomodulation. Donor HLA type was relevant to the analysis, because carriage of CMV infection together with the matching HLA type was indicated by public TCR beta signatures.

TCRdb names Illumina HiSeq 1500 as the instrument used. TCRdb's own reprocessing of the public reads used fastp at Q25 and MiXCR and kept productive beta chains. Each record represents a unique CDR3 protein, reported with the most common genes and DNA among its rows. The table for this sample lists around 570,000 distinct CDR3 sequences; around two fifths of them were counted only once. The leading ten clones occupy around 48% of the sample. Taken from the germline V gene (reference sequence), the CDR1 and CDR2 loops are DFQATT and SNEGSKA. Between the V and J ends, shortened by 2 bases and 3 bases respectively, the junction contains 13 bases. The cysteine opens and the phenylalanine closes a CDR3 of 14 amino acids. The read is trimmed to its CDR3 DNA, 42 bases read in frame from base 1. General study outcomes and caveats: The ex vivo response was dominated by HLA-C-restricted CMV-specific TCR beta clonotypes, which also provided the single most frequent clonotype in two of eight donors. In both this cohort and an independent cohort of some 380 donors, the cumulative frequency of public TCR beta family members distinguished carriers of CMV infection plus the relevant HLA type.

The treatment or condition label corresponds to: in vitro stimulation with specific CMV peptide epitopes to enrich CMV-specific T cells. This sequence uses TRBV20-1 and TRBJ1-2; no D gene call is confident. Source: cultured PBMCs, taken from culture after CMV antigen stimulation. The receptor was derived from a human donor in good health (CMV status not recorded). Some clones in this sample may be carry-over from other donors' samples. CDR3 protein: CSARIPGSDYGYTF. The DNA sequence is as follows: TGCAGTGCTAGAATTCCGGGTAGTGACTATGGCTACACCTTC.